This T cell receptor (beta chain) originates from a study of T cell responses to AZD1222 COVID-19 vaccine. General study findings and limits: Among spike-specific TCRs, nearly half reportedly target unmutated variant regions. The donor group comprised mostly white British people and more females; the analysis possibly underestimated clonal diversity.

The CDR3 is 16 amino acids. Germline V lookup: CDR1 LGHNA, CDR2 YSLEER. Trimming removed 0 bases from V and 0 bases from J, with 11 bases in between. Worth noting for this clone: Antigen specificity is unknown.

TCRdb's table, derived via immunoSEQ multiplex PCR, lists solely in-frame clones and lacks some. The table shows around 140,000 clones, with approximately 85% occurring only once. Here the sequenced sample was peripheral blood, taken 28 days after the second dose of the MenACWY control vaccine. The TCR sequence derives from an adult who received the MenACWY meningococcal vaccine as a control. V and J are TRBV4-3 and TRBJ2-5, with D possibly TRBD2 on 6 matching bases. The CDR3: CASSQDWGEYQETQYF. The DNA of the CDR3 is TGCGCCAGCAGCCAAGATTGGGGGGAGTACCAAGAGACCCAGTACTTC.